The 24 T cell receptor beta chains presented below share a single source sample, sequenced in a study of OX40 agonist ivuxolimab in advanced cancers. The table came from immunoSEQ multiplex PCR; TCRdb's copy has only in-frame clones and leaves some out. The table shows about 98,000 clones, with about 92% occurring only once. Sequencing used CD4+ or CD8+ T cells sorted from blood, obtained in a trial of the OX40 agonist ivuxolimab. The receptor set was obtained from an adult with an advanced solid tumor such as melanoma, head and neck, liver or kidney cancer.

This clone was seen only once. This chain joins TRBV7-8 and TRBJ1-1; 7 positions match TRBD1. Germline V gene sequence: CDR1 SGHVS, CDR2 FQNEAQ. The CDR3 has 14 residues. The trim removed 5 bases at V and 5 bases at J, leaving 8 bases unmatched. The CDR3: CASSPQGGRTEAFF. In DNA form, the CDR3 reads TGTGCCAGCAGCCCGCAGGGGGGGAGAACTGAAGCTTTCTTT.

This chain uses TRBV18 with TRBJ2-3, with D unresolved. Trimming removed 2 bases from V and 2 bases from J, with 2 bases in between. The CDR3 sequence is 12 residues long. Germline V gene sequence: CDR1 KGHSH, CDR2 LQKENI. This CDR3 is CASSPFTDTQYF. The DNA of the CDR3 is TGTGCCAGCTCACCATTCACAGATACGCAGTATTTT.

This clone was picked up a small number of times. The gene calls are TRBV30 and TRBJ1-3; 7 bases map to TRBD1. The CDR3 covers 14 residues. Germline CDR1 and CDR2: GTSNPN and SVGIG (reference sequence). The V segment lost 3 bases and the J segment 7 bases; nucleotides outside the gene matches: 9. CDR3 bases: TGTGCCTGGAGGCAAAAGGGGGCAGGGAACACCATATATTTT. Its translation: CAWRQKGAGNTIYF. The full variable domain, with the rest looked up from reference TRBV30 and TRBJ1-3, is SQTIHQWPATLVQPVGSPLSLECTVEGTSNPNLYWYRQAAGRGLQLLFYSVGIGQISSEVPQNLSASRPQDRQFILSSKKLLLSDSGFYLCAWRQKGAGNTIYFGEGSWLTVV.

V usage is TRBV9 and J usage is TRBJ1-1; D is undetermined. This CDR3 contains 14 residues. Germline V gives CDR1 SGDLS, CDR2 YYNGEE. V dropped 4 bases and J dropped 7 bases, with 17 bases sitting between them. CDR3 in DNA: TGTGCCAGCAGCCCCCTGAGACCACAAGGTGAAGCTTTCTTT. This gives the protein CASSPLRPQGEAFF.

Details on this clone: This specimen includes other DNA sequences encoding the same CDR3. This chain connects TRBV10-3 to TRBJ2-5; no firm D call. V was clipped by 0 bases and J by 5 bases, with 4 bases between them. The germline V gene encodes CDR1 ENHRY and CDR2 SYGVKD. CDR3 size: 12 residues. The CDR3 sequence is CAISESRETQYF. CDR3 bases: TGTGCCATCAGTGAGTCCCGGGAGACCCAGTACTTC.

DNA of the CDR3: TGCGCCAGCAGCCAAGATCGAACATCCACCACCGGTGGCTACACCTTC. Translating gives CASSQDRTSTTGGYTF. This sequence joins TRBV4-1 and TRBJ1-2; D not resolved. The V end was cut by 0 bases, the J end by 7 bases, with 18 bases between. This CDR3 has 16 residues. The germline V gene has CDR1 MGHRA and CDR2 YSYEKL.

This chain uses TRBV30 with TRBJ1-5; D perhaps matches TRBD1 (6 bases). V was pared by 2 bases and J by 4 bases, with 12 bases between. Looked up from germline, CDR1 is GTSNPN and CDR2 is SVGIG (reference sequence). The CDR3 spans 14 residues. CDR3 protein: CAWSPGAWNQPQHF. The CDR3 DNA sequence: TGTGCCTGGAGTCCGGGGGCTTGGAATCAGCCCCAGCATTTT.

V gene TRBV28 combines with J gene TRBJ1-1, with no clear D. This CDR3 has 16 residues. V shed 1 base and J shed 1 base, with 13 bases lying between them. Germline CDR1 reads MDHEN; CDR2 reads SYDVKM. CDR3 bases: TGTGCCAGCAGTTTATCGCCCTCAGGTAGGAACACTGAAGCTTTCTTT. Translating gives CASSLSPSGRNTEAFF.

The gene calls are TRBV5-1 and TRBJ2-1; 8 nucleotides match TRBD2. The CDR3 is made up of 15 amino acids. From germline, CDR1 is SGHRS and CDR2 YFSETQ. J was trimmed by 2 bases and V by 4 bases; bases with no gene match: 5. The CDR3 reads CASSLKRGTYNEQFF. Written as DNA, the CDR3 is TGCGCCAGCAGCCTCAAGCGGGGGACCTACAATGAGCAGTTCTTC.

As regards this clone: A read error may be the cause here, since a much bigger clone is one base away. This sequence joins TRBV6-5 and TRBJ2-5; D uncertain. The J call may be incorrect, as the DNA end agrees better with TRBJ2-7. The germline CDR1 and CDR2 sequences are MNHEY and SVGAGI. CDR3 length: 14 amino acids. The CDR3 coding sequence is TGTGCCAGCCCCACGGGCACGAGGCACTACGAGCAGTACTTC. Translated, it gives CASPTGTRHYEQYF.

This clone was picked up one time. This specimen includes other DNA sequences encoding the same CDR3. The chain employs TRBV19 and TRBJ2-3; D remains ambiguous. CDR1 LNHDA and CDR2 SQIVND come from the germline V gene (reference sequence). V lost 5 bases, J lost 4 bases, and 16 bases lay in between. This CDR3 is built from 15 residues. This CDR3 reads CASSPERGRPDTQYF. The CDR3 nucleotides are TGTGCCAGTAGTCCTGAACGCGGAAGACCAGATACGCAGTATTTT.

The CDR3, as DNA: TGTGCCAGCAGCCCCTCTAGTGGGGACACTAACATAGGCTACACCTTC. Protein product: CASSPSSGDTNIGYTF. J is TRBJ1-2 and V is TRBV7-9, with D maybe TRBD1 (6 bases). This CDR3 contains 16 residues. V was trimmed by 5 bases and J by 8 bases, leaving 24 bases between them. CDR1 is SEHNR and CDR2 is FQNEAQ in the germline V gene (reference sequence).

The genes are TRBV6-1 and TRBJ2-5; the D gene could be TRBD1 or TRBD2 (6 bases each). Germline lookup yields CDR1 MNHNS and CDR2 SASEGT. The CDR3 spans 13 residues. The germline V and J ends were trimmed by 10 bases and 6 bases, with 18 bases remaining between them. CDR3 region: CATQGTGWKTQYF. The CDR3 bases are TGTGCCACCCAGGGGACTGGGTGGAAGACCCAGTACTTC.

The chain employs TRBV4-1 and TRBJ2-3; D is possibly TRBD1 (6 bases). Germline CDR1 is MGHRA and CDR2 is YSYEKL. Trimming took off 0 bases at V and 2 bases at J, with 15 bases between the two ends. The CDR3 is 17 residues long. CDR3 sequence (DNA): TGCGCCAGCAGCCAAGATCTATCAGGGGCGGTCACAGATACGCAGTATTTT. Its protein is CASSQDLSGAVTDTQYF.

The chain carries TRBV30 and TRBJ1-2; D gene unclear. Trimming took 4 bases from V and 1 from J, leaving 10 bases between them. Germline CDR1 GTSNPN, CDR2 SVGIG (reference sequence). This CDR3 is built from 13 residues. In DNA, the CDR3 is TGTGCCTGGACCGTCCGGGATAACTATGGCTACACCTTC. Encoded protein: CAWTVRDNYGYTF. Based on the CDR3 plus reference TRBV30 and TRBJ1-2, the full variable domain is SQTIHQWPATLVQPVGSPLSLECTVEGTSNPNLYWYRQAAGRGLQLLFYSVGIGQISSEVPQNLSASRPQDRQFILSSKKLLLSDSGFYLCAWTVRDNYGYTFGSGTRLTVV.

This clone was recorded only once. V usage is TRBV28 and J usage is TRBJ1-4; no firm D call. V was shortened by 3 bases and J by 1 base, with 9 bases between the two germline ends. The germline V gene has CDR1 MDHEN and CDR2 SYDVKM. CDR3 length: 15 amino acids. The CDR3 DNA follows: TGTGCCAGCAGTTTTGTGGGCCAAACTAATGAAAAACTGTTTTTT. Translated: CASSFVGQTNEKLFF.

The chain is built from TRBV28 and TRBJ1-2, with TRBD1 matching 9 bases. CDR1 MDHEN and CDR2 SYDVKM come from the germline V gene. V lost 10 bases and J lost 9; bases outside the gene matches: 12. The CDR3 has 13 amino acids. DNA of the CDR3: TGTGCCACCCGCCCCGGGACAGGGTACAGCTACACCTTC. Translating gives CATRPGTGYSYTF.

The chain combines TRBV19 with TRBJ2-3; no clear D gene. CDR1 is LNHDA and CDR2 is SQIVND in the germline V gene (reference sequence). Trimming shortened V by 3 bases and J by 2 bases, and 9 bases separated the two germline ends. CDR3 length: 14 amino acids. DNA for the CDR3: TGTGCCAGTAGTATCCGGGCAGCCACAGATACGCAGTATTTT. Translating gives CASSIRAATDTQYF.

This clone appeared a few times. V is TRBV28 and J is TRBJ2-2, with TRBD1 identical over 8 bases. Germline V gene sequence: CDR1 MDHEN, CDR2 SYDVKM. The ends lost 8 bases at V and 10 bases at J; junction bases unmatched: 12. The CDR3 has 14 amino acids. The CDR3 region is CASGRTGSVEELFF. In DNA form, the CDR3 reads TGTGCCAGCGGAAGGACAGGGTCCGTTGAGGAGCTGTTTTTT. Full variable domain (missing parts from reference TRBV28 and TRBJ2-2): DVKVTQSSRYLVKRTGEKVFLECVQDMDHENMFWYRQDPGLGLRLIYFSYDVKMKEKGDIPEGYSVSREKKERFSLILESASTNQTSMYLCASGRTGSVEELFFGEGSRLTVL.

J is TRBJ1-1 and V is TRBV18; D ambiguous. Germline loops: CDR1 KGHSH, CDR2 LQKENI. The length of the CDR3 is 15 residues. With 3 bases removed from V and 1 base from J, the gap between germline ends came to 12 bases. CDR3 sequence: CASSPLYRTNTEAFF. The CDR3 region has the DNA TGTGCCAGCTCACCCCTGTATCGAACGAACACTGAAGCTTTCTTT.

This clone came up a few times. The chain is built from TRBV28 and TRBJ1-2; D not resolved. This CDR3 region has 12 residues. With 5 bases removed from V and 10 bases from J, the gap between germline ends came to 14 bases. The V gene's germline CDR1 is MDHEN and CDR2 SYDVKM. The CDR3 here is CASSLGSIDYTF. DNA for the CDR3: TGTGCCAGCAGTCTAGGCTCTATCGACTACACCTTC.

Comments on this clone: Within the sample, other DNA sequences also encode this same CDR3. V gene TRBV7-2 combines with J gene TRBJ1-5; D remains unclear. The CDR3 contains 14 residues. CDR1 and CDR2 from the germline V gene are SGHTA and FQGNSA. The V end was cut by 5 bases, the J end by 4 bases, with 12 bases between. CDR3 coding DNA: TGTGCCAGCAGCCTCCTGGGATCGAATCAGCCCCAGCATTTT. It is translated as CASSLLGSNQPQHF. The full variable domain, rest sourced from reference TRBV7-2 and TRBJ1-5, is GAGVSQSPSNKVTEKGKDVELRCDPISGHTALYWYRQSLGQGLEFLIYFQGNSAPDKSGLPSDRFSAERTGGSVSTLTIQRTQQEDSAVYLCASSLLGSNQPQHFGDGTRLSIL.

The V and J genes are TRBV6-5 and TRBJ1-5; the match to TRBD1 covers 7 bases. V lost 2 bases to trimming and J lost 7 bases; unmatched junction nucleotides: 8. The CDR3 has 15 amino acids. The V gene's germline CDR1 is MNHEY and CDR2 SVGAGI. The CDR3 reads CASSYPTGFGQPQHF. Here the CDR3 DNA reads TGTGCCAGCAGTTACCCGACAGGGTTCGGGCAGCCCCAGCATTTT.

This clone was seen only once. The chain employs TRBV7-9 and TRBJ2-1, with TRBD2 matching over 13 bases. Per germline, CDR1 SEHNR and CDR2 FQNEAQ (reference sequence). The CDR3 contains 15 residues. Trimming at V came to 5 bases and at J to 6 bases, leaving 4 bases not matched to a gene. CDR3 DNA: TGTGCCAGCAGCCATGGGACTAGCGGGACCAATGAGCAGTTCTTC. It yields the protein CASSHGTSGTNEQFF.